The 13 T cell receptor beta chains below all came from one sample that was sequenced in a study of T cells in Graves' hyperthyroidism and ophthalmopathy. It was RNA transcripts that yielded the amplified TCR beta CDR3 regions. First-round RT-PCR of the TCR CDR3 relied on the HTBI primer set. TCRdb ran MiXCR on the multiplex PCR reads and lists one entry per CDR3 protein. Of 650,000 to 800,000 distinct CDR3 sequences in the sample, 45% were seen once. The sample taken for sequencing was peripheral blood or thyroid tissue (not recorded which). The origin of the receptors is an adult man with Graves' disease, either hyperthyroidism or ophthalmopathy (not recorded which).

To note about this clonotype: One base away lies a much larger clone, so this may be a sequencing read error. The V and J genes are TRBV25-1 and TRBJ2-5, with D tentatively TRBD2 (6 bases). The CDR3 is made up of 14 amino acids. With 6 bases removed from V and 7 bases from J, the gap between germline ends came to 18 bases. Germline CDR1 reads MGHDK; CDR2 reads SYGVNS. Here the CDR3 reads CASSPIGGLGTQYF. The DNA for the CDR3 is TGTGCCAGCAGCCCCATCGGGGGTCTAGGGACCCAGTACTTC.

This clonotype was seen more than once but under ten times. The chain has TRBV20-1 and TRBJ2-7; D gene uncertain. V dropped 4 bases and J dropped 0 bases, with 13 bases sitting between them. Per germline, CDR1 DFQATT and CDR2 SNEGSKA (reference sequence). The CDR3 extends over 14 amino acids. This CDR3 reads CSANFPAGSYEQYF. The CDR3 DNA follows: TGCAGTGCTAATTTCCCAGCTGGCTCCTACGAGCAGTACTTC.

This clonotype has ten or more counts. The rearrangement joins TRBV29-1 to TRBJ1-4; D gene ambiguous. Trimming removed 4 bases from V and 6 bases from J, with 12 bases in between. The CDR3 sequence is 13 residues long. The V gene's germline CDR1 is SQVTM and CDR2 ANQGSEA. CDR3 DNA sequence: TGCAGCGTTGGGTCAGGAGTCGATGAAAAACTGTTTTTT. The encoded protein is CSVGSGVDEKLFF.

V usage is TRBV11-2 and J usage is TRBJ1-4, with D possibly being TRBD1 (5 bases). V gave up 4 bases and J gave up 7 bases, with 10 bases separating them. CDR3 size: 13 residues. Germline-derived CDR1 and CDR2 are SGHAT and FQNNGV. CDR3 nucleotides: TGTGCCAGCAGCTGGACACCGGGTGAAAAACTGTTTTTT. Its translation is CASSWTPGEKLFF.

There are a few counts of this clonotype. The chain couples TRBV12-3 or TRBV12-4 to TRBJ1-5; D remains ambiguous. V was shortened by 3 bases and J by 6 bases, with 9 bases between the two germline ends. This CDR3 has 13 amino acids. Written as DNA, the CDR3 is TGTGCCAGCAGTTTCTGGGGAGGTCAGCCCCAGCATTTT. This codes for CASSFWGGQPQHF.

This clonotype has more than one count but fewer than ten. The conserved phenylalanine or tryptophan normally closing the CDR3 is absent here, so this likely arose from a read error. The DNA is left out, because the CDR3 cannot be placed on it with certainty; the CDR3 is given as TCRdb lists it. The chain links TRBV20-1 to TRBJ1-4; no check of the table's D call, TRBD1, against the DNA was made. Counting both end residues, the CDR3 totals 8 amino acids. CDR1 DFQATT and CDR2 SNEGSKA come from the germline V gene (reference sequence). CDR3 sequence reads: CSAIQDGL.

Details on this clonotype: It may be a read error: a sequence one base away is much more abundant. The chain combines TRBV29-1 with TRBJ2-5, with D possibly TRBD2 on 6 matching bases. This CDR3 is built from 11 residues. Per the germline V gene, CDR1 is SQVTM and CDR2 is ANQGSEA. CDR3 in DNA: TGCAGCGGAGCGTCGGGGGAGACCCAGCACTTC. Protein sequence: CSGASGETQHF.

V and J are TRBV24-1 and TRBJ1-5; D not resolved. V lost 5 bases and J lost 6, with 13 bases in between. This CDR3 spans 14 amino acids. Germline-derived CDR1 and CDR2 are KGHDR and SFDVKD. The CDR3 spells CATSAVEGAQPQHF. The CDR3 DNA sequence: TGTGCCACCAGTGCGGTCGAGGGTGCTCAGCCCCAGCATTTT.

A note on this clonotype: One end of the junction is discordant with germline, which a read error may explain. This sequence joins TRBV11-1 and TRBJ2-7, with TRBD1 matching 9 bases. Germline V CDR1 and CDR2: SGHAT, FQDESV (reference sequence). The CDR3 spans 18 residues. The CDR3 region has the DNA TGCGCCAGCAGCCAAGACTTTTATTCGGGACAGGGCTCCCACGAGCAGTACTTC. Its translation: CASSQDFYSGQGSHEQYF. The full variable domain, rest sourced from reference TRBV11-1 and TRBJ2-7, is EAEVAQSPRYKITEKSQAVAFWCDPISGHATLYWYRQILGQGPELLVQFQDESVVDDSQLPKDRFSAERLKGVDSTLKIQPAELGDSAMYLCASSQDFYSGQGSHEQYFGPGTRLTVT.

The V call is TRBV2, the J call TRBJ1-5; D remains unclear. The CDR3 is made up of 13 amino acids. Trimming took off 3 bases at V and 4 bases at J, with 7 bases between the two ends. Germline assignment: CDR1 SNHLY and CDR2 FYNNEI. The CDR3 here is CASSDSGNQPQHF. For the CDR3, the DNA is TGTGCCAGCAGTGATTCGGGGAATCAGCCCCAGCATTTT.

This clonotype was counted between two and nine times. The chain carries TRBV5-1 and TRBJ2-7; TRBD2 matches at 10 bases. The germline CDR1 and CDR2 sequences are SGHRS and YFSETQ. The V segment lost 2 bases and the J segment 5 bases; nucleotides outside the gene matches: 4. The CDR3 totals 14 residues. The CDR3 region is CASSFGTSVHEQYF. CDR3 nucleotide sequence: TGCGCCAGCAGCTTCGGGACTAGCGTACACGAGCAGTACTTC. Using reference TRBV5-1 and TRBJ2-7 for the parts outside the CDR3, the full variable domain is KAGVTQTPRYLIKTRGQQVTLSCSPISGHRSVSWYQQTPGQGLQFLFEYFSETQRNKGNFPGRFSGRQFSNSRSEMNVSTLELGDSALYLCASSFGTSVHEQYFGPGTRLTVT.

This clonotype was seen many times. This CDR3 is CASSDRRYGYTF. The CDR3 DNA is TGTGCCAGCAGTGACAGGAGATATGGCTACACCTTC. The V gene is TRBV6-1, the J gene TRBJ1-2; D is unresolved. V was clipped by 3 bases and J by 5 bases, with 7 bases between them. The CDR3 spans 12 residues. Germline V gives CDR1 MNHNS, CDR2 SASEGT.

The sample holds one count of this clonotype. The V call is TRBV29-1, the J call TRBJ2-5; D is unclear. The CDR3 runs 12 residues. Germline V gene data show CDR1 as SQVTM and CDR2 as ANQGSEA. The V end was cut by 7 bases, the J end by 1 base, with 10 bases between. The CDR3: CSGVTVQETQYF. The DNA of the CDR3 is TGCAGCGGGGTCACCGTCCAAGAGACCCAGTACTTC.